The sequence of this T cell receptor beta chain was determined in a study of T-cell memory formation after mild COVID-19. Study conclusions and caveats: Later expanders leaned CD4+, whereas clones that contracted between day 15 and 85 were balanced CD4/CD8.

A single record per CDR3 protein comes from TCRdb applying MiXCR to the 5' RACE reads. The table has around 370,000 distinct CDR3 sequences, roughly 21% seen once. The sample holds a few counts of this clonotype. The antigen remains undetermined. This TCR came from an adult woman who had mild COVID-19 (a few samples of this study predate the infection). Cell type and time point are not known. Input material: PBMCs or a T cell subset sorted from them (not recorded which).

CDR3 loop: CASSWTDQETQYF. CDR3 in DNA: TGTGCCAGCAGTTGGACAGATCAAGAGACCCAGTACTTC. The chain is built from TRBV12-3 or TRBV12-4 and TRBJ2-5, with D perhaps matching TRBD1 (6 bases). The CDR3 consists of 13 residues. V lost 4 bases and J lost 2, with 8 bases in between.